This T cell receptor beta chain was recovered during a study of tumor and adjacent non-tumor tissue in lung cancer. Note on this clonotype: The missing conserved phenylalanine or tryptophan at the end of this CDR3 makes a read error likely.

A modified ARM-PCR protocol with three rounds of nested PCR amplified TCRbeta. TCRdb re-called the multiplex PCR reads through MiXCR, storing one row per CDR3 protein. Of over 60,000 distinct CDR3 sequences in the sample, around 75% were seen once. RNA was extracted from bulk tissue without any cell sorting. The CDR3 covers 14 residues. The V end was cut by 8 bases, the J end by 0 bases, with 11 bases between. This clonotype was obtained from a woman aged 45-65 years with non-small cell lung cancer. The sequenced sample was lung tumor tissue. This rearrangement joins TRBV12-3 or TRBV12-4 to TRBJ1-3; no clear D. CDR3 in DNA: TGTGCCAGCCACTCGGGCAGCTCTGGAAACACCATATATTCT. Amino acid sequence: CASHSGSSGNTIYS.